Following are 32 T cell receptor beta chains from one sample sequenced in a study of graft-versus-host responses after intestinal transplantation. Sequencing used immunoSEQ multiplex PCR; TCRdb keeps in-frame clones, though not all of them. The repertoire consists of roughly 97,000 clones, with more than 80% occurring once and the leading ten covering roughly 16%. The sequenced sample was PBMCs, obtained approximately 420 days after intestinal transplant. The source of these receptors is a human patient who received an intestinal transplant, so some T cells may come from the graft donor.

The J gene is TRBJ1-5, the V gene TRBV15, with D possibly matching TRBD1 (5 bases). Germline CDR1 and CDR2: LNHNV and YYDKDF (reference sequence). This CDR3 is built from 18 residues. Trimming stripped 0 bases from V and 4 bases from J, with 19 bases between. CDR3 sequence reads: CATSRDRFGGGGNQPQHF. The CDR3 nucleotides are TGTGCCACCAGCAGAGATCGGTTCGGGGGAGGCGGGAATCAGCCCCAGCATTTT.

This chain connects TRBV7-2 to TRBJ1-6; no firm D call. CDR1 is SGHTA and CDR2 is FQGNSA in the germline V gene. V was trimmed by 5 bases and J by 0 bases, leaving 11 bases between them. The CDR3 spans 16 residues. The DNA for the CDR3 is TGTGCCAGCAGCGGAGGGTTTGGCTCCTATAATTCACCCCTCCACTTT. Its translation is CASSGGFGSYNSPLHF.

Concerning this clone: The same CDR3 is also encoded by other DNA sequences in this sample. The rearrangement links TRBV13 to TRBJ1-3; D gene uncertain. V lost 8 bases and J lost 0, with 8 bases in between. This CDR3 is built from 13 residues. Germline V gene sequence: CDR1 PRHDT, CDR2 FYEKMQ (reference sequence). The CDR3 sequence: CASGYDSGNTIYF. The CDR3 DNA reads as TGTGCCAGCGGGTATGACTCTGGAAACACCATATATTTT.

This chain links TRBV5-1 with TRBJ2-3; TRBD2 matches 7 bases. Germline CDR1 and CDR2: SGHRS and YFSETQ. Losses at the gene ends were 1 base for V and 2 bases for J; bases not matched to a gene: 1. The CDR3 is 14 residues long. The CDR3 nucleotides are TGCGCCAGCAGCTTGCTAGCGGCCACAGATACGCAGTATTTT. This sequence encodes CASSLLAATDTQYF.

CDR3 amino acids: CASSLVTGGGYGYTF. The DNA of the CDR3 is TGCGCCAGCAGCTTAGTCACAGGGGGTGGATATGGCTACACCTTC. The chain joins TRBV5-1 to TRBJ1-2, with TRBD1 matching over 8 bases. The V and J ends lost 2 bases and 5 bases, in that order; junction bases with no gene match: 8. Germline values: CDR1 SGHRS, CDR2 YFSETQ. The CDR3 consists of 15 residues.

The chain has TRBV5-4 and TRBJ2-5; 9 bases are a match to TRBD1. CDR1 and CDR2 from the germline V gene are SGHNT and YYREEE (reference sequence). Trimming cost V 4 bases and J 7 bases; bases outside gene matches: 11. CDR3 size: 15 residues. The CDR3 sequence is CASSLGQGRKVTQYF. DNA of the CDR3: TGTGCCAGCAGCCTGGGACAGGGTCGGAAGGTGACCCAGTACTTC.

J is TRBJ2-6 and V is TRBV18; D is unclear. The CDR3 runs 14 residues. V was trimmed by 4 bases and J by 1 base, leaving 5 bases between them. Germline CDR1 is KGHSH and CDR2 is LQKENI. The CDR3 DNA follows: TGTGCCAGCTCACTGGGATCTGGGGCCAACGTCCTGACTTTC. Translating it yields CASSLGSGANVLTF.

The chain employs TRBV6-4 and TRBJ2-5; 7 bases line up with TRBD1. The DNA matches TRBJ2-7 better at its end, which makes the J call doubtful. This CDR3 is 13 amino acids long. Germline CDR1 is MRHNA and CDR2 is SNTAGT. In DNA, the CDR3 is TGTGCCAGCAGCGTAGAACAGGGGACCGAGCAGTACTTC. Translated, it gives CASSVEQGTEQYF.

The chain couples TRBV5-4 to TRBJ2-7; D not certain. Germline V gene sequence: CDR1 SGHNT, CDR2 YYREEE (reference sequence). V gave up 4 bases and J gave up 1 base, with 9 bases separating them. The CDR3 runs to 13 residues. CDR3 loop: CASSHEVSYEQYF. The CDR3 DNA is TGTGCCAGCAGCCATGAGGTATCCTACGAGCAGTACTTC. The variable domain in full, with the rest retrieved from reference TRBV5-4 and TRBJ2-7, is ETGVTQSPTHLIKTRGQQVTLRCSSQSGHNTVSWYQQALGQGPQFIFQYYREEENGRGNFPPRFSGLQFPNYSSELNVNALELDDSALYLCASSHEVSYEQYFGPGTRLTVT.

The V and J genes are TRBV7-9 and TRBJ2-5; 7 nucleotides agree with TRBD1. Germline V gene lookup returns CDR1 SEHNR and CDR2 FQNEAQ (reference sequence). V shed 1 base and J 4 bases; nucleotides not matched to a gene: 6. CDR3 size: 15 residues. The CDR3 sequence: CASSLVTGWGETQYF. The DNA of the CDR3 is TGTGCCAGCAGCTTAGTGACAGGGTGGGGAGAGACCCAGTACTTC.

This chain joins TRBV7-8 and TRBJ2-7; D may correspond to TRBD1 or TRBD2 (5 bases each). The CDR3 extends over 14 amino acids. From germline, CDR1 is SGHVS and CDR2 FQNEAQ. Trimming removed 4 bases at V and 0 bases at J, with 10 bases between. CDR3 DNA: TGTGCCAGCAGCTGGGACGGCAACTCCTACGAGCAGTACTTC. Translated, it gives CASSWDGNSYEQYF.

The V and J genes are TRBV11-1 and TRBJ2-7; 12 nucleotides align to TRBD2. V was clipped by 4 bases and J by 2 bases; unmatched bases: 0. This CDR3 is built from 14 residues. Germline loops: CDR1 SGHAT, CDR2 FQDESV (reference sequence). The CDR3 here is CASSWTSGAYEQYF. The CDR3 DNA follows: TGTGCCAGCAGCTGGACTAGCGGGGCCTACGAGCAGTACTTC.

This clone was counted once. The chain links TRBV7-9 to TRBJ1-1; TRBD1 matches 8 bases. The CDR3 spans 15 residues. Looked up from germline, CDR1 is SEHNR and CDR2 is FQNEAQ (reference sequence). V shed 5 bases, J shed 4 bases, and the junction held 9 bases outside the gene matches. The CDR3 coding sequence is TGTGCCAGCAGCCCCCAGGACAGGGCATCCACTGAAGCTTTCTTT. It is translated as CASSPQDRASTEAFF.

J is TRBJ2-3 and V is TRBV21-1; the D call of TRBD1 is as the table states it, not checked on the DNA. TRBV21-1 is flagged as a pseudogene. The CDR3 totals 14 residues. CDR3 sequence reads: CASRAQGITDTQYF. CDR3 nucleotides: TGTGCCAGCAGAGCACAGGGTATCACAGATACGCAGTATTTT.

J is TRBJ1-5 and V is TRBV10-1; D unresolved. Trimming shortened V by 1 base and J by 1 base, and 11 bases separated the two germline ends. Germline V gene sequence: CDR1 WNHNN, CDR2 SYGVQD (reference sequence). CDR3 size: 16 residues. In nucleotides, the CDR3 is TGCGCCAGCAGTGAGTGGGAGGGAGGAAGCAATCAGCCCCAGCATTTT. Residues: CASSEWEGGSNQPQHF.

The V gene is TRBV19, the J gene TRBJ2-6, with 7 nucleotides matching TRBD1. This CDR3 comprises 14 residues. With 9 bases clipped from V and 2 bases from J, the junction kept 4 bases outside the gene matches. Germline CDR1 is LNHDA and CDR2 is SQIVND (reference sequence). The CDR3 nucleotides are TGTGCCAGCATTGACAGGGCTGGGGCCAACGTCCTGACTTTC. Translating it yields CASIDRAGANVLTF.

The rearrangement joins TRBV7-8 to TRBJ2-1; 10 nucleotides match TRBD2. Trimming took 5 bases from V and 7 from J; bases not matched to a gene: 8. Looked up from germline, CDR1 is SGHVS and CDR2 is FQNEAQ. This CDR3 is 15 amino acids long. In nucleotides, the CDR3 is TGTGCCAGCAGCCTAAGCGGGGGGGCCTTTAATGAGCAGTTCTTC. Translating it yields CASSLSGGAFNEQFF.

The chain couples TRBV19 to TRBJ1-2; D possibly corresponds to TRBD1 (6 bases). Germline CDR1 reads LNHDA; CDR2 reads SQIVND (reference sequence). The CDR3 spans 15 residues. The ends were cut back, 3 bases at V and 1 base at J, with 12 bases in the middle. The CDR3 region has the DNA TGTGCCAGTAGTATCCCAGGGGCCCTTAACTATGGCTACACCTTC. It yields the protein CASSIPGALNYGYTF. Together with reference TRBV19 and TRBJ1-2, the CDR3 gives the full variable domain: DGGITQSPKYLFRKEGQNVTLSCEQNLNHDAMYWYRQDPGQGLRLIYYSQIVNDFQKGDIAEGYSVSREKKESFPLTVTSAQKNPTAFYLCASSIPGALNYGYTFGSGTRLTVV.

V gene TRBV13 combines with J gene TRBJ1-1; a weak D match, TRBD1 (6 bases). Germline V lookup: CDR1 PRHDT, CDR2 FYEKMQ (reference sequence). V was cut by 8 bases and J by 6 bases, with 10 bases left in between. The CDR3 totals 11 residues. The CDR3 loop reads CASSRGAEAFF. The CDR3, as DNA: TGTGCCAGCTCCAGGGGCGCTGAAGCTTTCTTT.

The chain is built from TRBV5-6 and TRBJ2-5; D call uncertain. TRBJ2-7 explains the end of the DNA better; the J call may be wrong. The CDR3 is 11 amino acids. The germline gives CDR1 SGHDT, CDR2 YYEEEE. CDR3 nucleotide sequence: TGTGCCAGCAGCCGGACGGACGAGCAGTACTTC. Its translation: CASSRTDEQYF.

This clone was seen a handful of times. CDR3 nucleotides: TGTGCCAGCAGCCAGACAGGGGTCAAAGATGTGGAGCCCCAGCATTTT. This encodes CASSQTGVKDVEPQHF. The V gene is TRBV11-2, the J gene TRBJ1-5, with 8 bases fitting TRBD1. The CDR3 is 16 residues long. In germline, CDR1 is SGHAT, CDR2 FQNNGV. Trimming removed 5 bases from V and 8 bases from J; junction bases left unmatched: 14.

V and J are TRBV5-1 and TRBJ2-3; D may be TRBD1 (6 bases). CDR3 length: 14 amino acids. V was cut by 5 bases and J by 0 bases, with 10 bases left in between. Germline V gene lookup returns CDR1 SGHRS and CDR2 YFSETQ. DNA of the CDR3: TGCGCCAGCAGGGAACAGGGAAGCACAGATACGCAGTATTTT. This gives the protein CASREQGSTDTQYF.

The chain employs TRBV29-1 and TRBJ2-2; D gene uncertain. CDR3 size: 11 residues. Germline V gene sequence: CDR1 SQVTM, CDR2 ANQGSEA. V was clipped by 7 bases and J by 5 bases, with 8 bases between them. CDR3 loop: CSATETGELFF. CDR3 sequence (DNA): TGCAGCGCAACCGAAACCGGGGAGCTGTTTTTT.

V gene TRBV6-6 combines with J gene TRBJ2-1; 9 positions agree with TRBD1. After removal of 3 bases from V and 6 bases from J, the junction contained 9 bases not matched to a gene. CDR1 and CDR2 (germline): MNHNY, SVGAGI (reference sequence). The CDR3 sequence is 16 residues long. CDR3 nucleotides: TGTGCCAGCAGTTATATGGGGACAGGGTGGTTCAATGAGCAGTTCTTC. It is translated as CASSYMGTGWFNEQFF.

J is TRBJ2-2 and V is TRBV5-8, with D hard to call. CDR1 is SGHTS, CDR2 YDEGEE, per germline. Trimming took 4 bases from V and 0 from J, leaving 7 bases between them. The CDR3 covers 14 residues. The CDR3: CASSPHPNTGELFF. The CDR3 region has the DNA TGTGCCAGCAGCCCCCACCCGAACACCGGGGAGCTGTTTTTT.

In its sample, this clone was seen many times. The chain has TRBV6-1 and TRBJ2-2, with D unresolved. This CDR3 is built from 15 residues. CDR1 and CDR2 from the germline V gene are MNHNS and SASEGT. With 0 bases removed from V and 1 base from J, the gap between germline ends came to 6 bases. CDR3: CASSEAPGNTGELFF. In DNA form, the CDR3 reads TGTGCCAGCAGTGAAGCGCCAGGGAACACCGGGGAGCTGTTTTTT.

This rearrangement joins TRBV2 to TRBJ1-1; D perhaps matches TRBD1 (6 bases). The CDR3 is 14 residues long. With 6 bases removed from V and 5 bases from J, the gap between germline ends came to 16 bases. Germline V gene sequence: CDR1 SNHLY, CDR2 FYNNEI. Written as DNA, the CDR3 is TGTGCCAGCAGCCTGACACAGGGTGAGACTGAAGCTTTCTTT. Its protein product is CASSLTQGETEAFF.

A remark on this clone: Other DNA sequences from this sample encode an identical CDR3 as well. The rearrangement links TRBV13 to TRBJ1-3, with no clear D. CDR3 size: 13 residues. Germline CDR1 is PRHDT and CDR2 is FYEKMQ (reference sequence). Deletions cut 9 bases from V and 0 bases from J, with 9 bases between. The CDR3 bases are TGTGCCAGTGGGTATGACTCTGGAAACACCATATATTTT. Translating gives CASGYDSGNTIYF.

CDR3: CASTRGGWDNEQFF. The DNA for the CDR3 is TGTGCCAGCACCCGGGGGGGGTGGGACAATGAGCAGTTCTTC. The rearrangement joins TRBV14 to TRBJ2-1; 8 bases match TRBD2. Per the germline V gene, CDR1 is SGHDN and CDR2 is FVKESK. Germline trimming cut 7 bases from V and 5 bases from J; bases unmatched to any gene: 7. The CDR3 contains 14 residues.

This clone was recorded only once. This chain connects TRBV7-9 to TRBJ2-4; weak D call: TRBD2 (5 bases). The CDR3 totals 14 residues. V was pared by 4 bases and J by 0 bases, with 7 bases between. Looked up from germline, CDR1 is SEHNR and CDR2 is FQNEAQ (reference sequence). The CDR3 coding sequence is TGTGCCAGCAGCTCCGGACTAGCCAAAAACATTCAGTACTTC. This encodes CASSSGLAKNIQYF.

The chain carries TRBV5-1 and TRBJ1-1; D ambiguous. The CDR3 spans 12 residues. CDR1 and CDR2 from the germline V gene are SGHRS and YFSETQ. V gave up 1 base and J gave up 4 bases, with 5 bases separating them. The CDR3 DNA reads as TGCGCCAGCAGCTTGTCGAGCACTGAAGCTTTCTTT. This sequence encodes CASSLSSTEAFF.

A single count supports this clone. The chain recombines TRBV5-1 with TRBJ2-1; no definite D call. The CDR3 sequence is 11 residues long. V lost 0 bases and J 5 bases, leaving 0 bases between the germline ends. In germline, CDR1 is SGHRS, CDR2 YFSETQ. The CDR3 spells CASSLDNEQFF. The DNA of the CDR3 is TGCGCCAGCAGCTTGGACAATGAGCAGTTCTTC.